Listed below are T cell receptor beta chains from one sample, sequenced in a study of T-cell reconstitution after alpha-beta-depleted transplantation in children. TCRdb independently ran MiXCR on the PCR reads; one entry per CDR3 protein. The table has 250,000 to 400,000 distinct CDR3 sequences, roughly 25% seen once; the top ten hold around 9.9%. The specimen was PBMCs, mostly from graft donor cells, collected 180 days after TCRalphabeta/CD19-depleted stem cell transplant. The receptors come from a male patient aged 10-17 years who had a stem cell transplant for acute lymphoblastic leukemia, so the T cells may come from the graft donor. CDR3s include the opening cysteine and the closing phenylalanine or tryptophan. D genes are given only for firm matches. The size field is filled for only some rows; it gives once, few, many or a size class.

clone_size,d_call,j_call,v_call,cdr3_aa,cdr3_nt
.,.,TRBJ2-7,TRBV9,CASSVGGRSSYEQYF,TGTGCCAGCAGCGTAGGCGGACGCAGCTCCTACGAGCAGTACTTC
few,TRBD2,TRBJ2-3,TRBV4-1,CASSLSGGGSRTDTQYF,TGCGCCAGCAGCCTTTCGGGTGGCGGGAGCAGGACAGATACGCAGTATTTT
.,.,TRBJ2-2,TRBV11-1,CASSLETAANTGELFF,TGTGCCAGCAGCTTAGAAACGGCAGCAAACACCGGGGAGCTGTTTTTT
.,.,TRBJ2-5,TRBV10-3,CAISDGETQYF,TGTGCCATCAGTGACGGTGAGACCCAGTACTTC
.,TRBD1,TRBJ2-5,TRBV20-1,CSGSDRGFRETQYF,TGCAGTGGTTCGGACAGGGGGTTTCGAGAGACCCAGTACTTC
.,TRBD1,TRBJ2-3,TRBV28,CASSPSLGQGVSDTQYF,TGTGCCAGCAGTCCATCACTTGGACAGGGGGTCTCAGATACGCAGTATTTT
.,TRBD1,TRBJ2-7,TRBV5-1,CASSSPGQGTYEQYF,TGCGCCAGCAGCTCCCCGGGACAGGGGACCTACGAGCAGTACTTC
.,.,TRBJ2-7,TRBV20-1,CSAARDVLHEQYF,TGCAGTGCCGCCCGGGACGTGTTACACGAGCAGTACTTC
.,.,TRBJ2-1,TRBV11-2,CASSPGPGNEQFF,TGTGCCAGCAGCCCTGGTCCCGGGAATGAGCAGTTCTTC
.,.,TRBJ2-7,TRBV5-1,CASSLIRGAYEQYF,TGCGCCAGCAGCTTGATCAGGGGGGCCTACGAGCAGTACTTC
few,.,TRBJ2-1,TRBV6-1,CASSPPRPYNEQFF,TGTGCCAGCAGTCCCCCCCGGCCCTACAATGAGCAGTTCTTC
.,TRBD1,TRBJ1-2,TRBV12-3/TRBV12-4,CASSPKDRGPFSNYGYTF,TGTGCCAGCAGTCCTAAGGACAGGGGCCCTTTTTCTAACTATGGCTACACCTTC
.,.,TRBJ1-2,TRBV20-1,CSARMGQSMTF,TGCAGTGCTAGAATGGGGCAGTCAATGACCTTC
.,TRBD2,TRBJ2-5,TRBV5-1,CASSLGLAAVKTQETQYF,TGCGCCAGCAGCTTGGGGCTAGCGGCTGTCAAAACCCAAGAGACCCAGTACTTC
few,.,TRBJ1-1,TRBV11-2,CASVERASEAFF,TGTGCCAGCGTGGAAAGGGCATCTGAAGCTTTCTTT
few,.,TRBJ2-5,TRBV28,CASSVTGLAGTQYF,TGTGCCAGCAGCGTTACAGGGCTCGCGGGGACCCAGTACTTC
.,.,TRBJ2-5,TRBV5-1,CASSLLVAQETQYF,TGCGCCAGCAGCTTGTTAGTAGCCCAAGAGACCCAGTACTTC
.,.,TRBJ2-7,TRBV9,CASSLRDPYEQYF,TGTGCCAGCAGCCTCAGGGACCCCTACGAGCAGTACTTC
few,.,TRBJ2-1,TRBV5-1,CASSLGTNNEQFF,TGCGCCAGCAGCTTGGGAACAAACAATGAGCAGTTCTTC
few,.,TRBJ2-4,TRBV7-8,CASSLFGAKNIQYF,TGTGCCAGCAGCTTATTTGGGGCCAAAAACATTCAGTACTTC
few,.,TRBJ2-7,TRBV10-3,CAIIWQSSYEQYF,TGTGCCATCATCTGGCAGAGCTCCTACGAGCAGTACTTC
few,.,TRBJ2-7,TRBV5-1,CASSLWASDFYEQYF,TGCGCCAGCAGCTTATGGGCTAGCGACTTCTACGAGCAGTACTTC
.,TRBD2,TRBJ2-7,TRBV27,CASSFPGRGYEQYF,TGTGCCAGCAGTTTTCCCGGGAGGGGCTACGAGCAGTACTTC
.,.,TRBJ1-5,TRBV27,CASSFRLSNQPQHF,TGTGCCAGCAGCTTCCGACTTAGCAATCAGCCCCAGCATTTT
.,.,TRBJ1-3,TRBV29-1,CSVQSILSGNTIYF,TGCAGCGTACAGTCCATTCTCTCTGGAAACACCATATATTTT
many,TRBD2,TRBJ2-7,TRBV5-1,CASRTSVGRVYEQYF,TGCGCCAGCAGGACTAGCGTCGGACGAGTATACGAGCAGTACTTC
.,TRBD2,TRBJ2-7,TRBV7-2,CASSLEPSGFYEQYF,TGTGCCAGCAGTTTGGAGCCTAGCGGATTCTACGAGCAGTACTTC
.,TRBD1,TRBJ2-7,TRBV5-1,CASSFRTGERYEQYF,TGCGCCAGCAGCTTTAGGACAGGGGAGAGGTACGAGCAGTACTTC
.,TRBD1,TRBJ1-2,TRBV5-1,CASSVYHGTGFYGYTF,TGCGCCAGCAGCGTGTACCACGGGACAGGATTTTATGGCTACACCTTC
few,TRBD2,TRBJ2-3,TRBV5-6,CASGRGLAGGFDSDTQYF,TGTGCCAGCGGTAGAGGACTAGCGGGAGGTTTTGACTCAGATACGCAGTATTTT
few,TRBD1,TRBJ2-7,TRBV4-1,CASRPWTGRTYEQYF,TGCGCCAGTCGCCCCTGGACAGGAAGGACCTACGAGCAGTACTTC
.,TRBD1,TRBJ2-7,TRBV2,CASRTGQGGYEQYF,TGTGCCAGCAGGACGGGACAGGGGGGATACGAGCAGTACTTC
few,.,TRBJ2-3,TRBV20-1,CSALTSSPGATHSTDTQYF,TGCAGTGCCCTTACCAGCTCTCCTGGAGCGACGCATAGCACAGATACGCAGTATTTT
few,.,TRBJ2-7,TRBV7-6,CASSFSGGDEQYF,TGTGCCAGCAGCTTCTCCGGTGGGGACGAGCAGTACTTC
few,TRBD1,TRBJ1-5,TRBV27,CASSTDRANQPQHF,TGTGCCAGCAGCACGGACAGGGCGAATCAGCCCCAGCATTTT
.,.,TRBJ2-1,TRBV5-1,CASSRQNNEQFF,TGCGCCAGCAGCCGACAGAACAATGAGCAGTTCTTC
many,TRBD2,TRBJ2-7,TRBV20-1,CSATSGSPNEQYF,TGCAGTGCTACTAGCGGGAGCCCTAACGAGCAGTACTTC
few,.,TRBJ1-3,TRBV12-3/TRBV12-4,CASSQGISGNTIYF,TGTGCCAGCAGTCAGGGGATCTCTGGAAACACCATATATTTT
few,.,TRBJ2-7,TRBV7-8,CASSFPVTVSYEQYF,TGTGCCAGCAGCTTTCCCGTTACGGTTTCCTACGAGCAGTACTTC
.,TRBD1,TRBJ2-5,TRBV9,CASSVDSGQGEGQETQYF,TGTGCCAGCAGCGTAGATTCAGGACAGGGCGAGGGCCAAGAGACCCAGTACTTC
.,TRBD1,TRBJ2-2,TRBV11-2,CASSKRTGGSTGELFF,TGTGCCAGCAGCAAACGGACAGGGGGGAGCACCGGGGAGCTGTTTTTT
few,.,TRBJ2-1,TRBV7-9,CASSPGTEQFF,TGTGCCAGCAGCCCCGGGACCGAGCAGTTCTTC
.,TRBD2,TRBJ2-1,TRBV7-9,CASSLAGLAEHNEQFF,TGTGCCAGCAGCTTAGCGGGACTAGCTGAACACAATGAGCAGTTCTTC
few,TRBD1,TRBJ2-7,TRBV5-6,CASSFGTGRYEQYF,TGTGCCAGCAGCTTCGGGACAGGGCGCTACGAGCAGTACTTC
few,.,TRBJ2-6,TRBV12-3/TRBV12-4,CAILSGANVLTF,TGTGCCATCCTATCTGGGGCCAACGTCCTGACTTTC
.,TRBD2,TRBJ2-3,TRBV7-3,CASSFGTTNGRVVTDTQYF,TGTGCCAGCAGCTTCGGGACTACCAACGGGAGGGTCGTCACAGATACGCAGTATTTT
few,.,TRBJ2-1,TRBV12-3/TRBV12-4,CASSLAAGQGYEQFF,TGTGCCAGCAGTTTAGCGGCGGGGCAGGGCTATGAGCAGTTCTTC
.,.,TRBJ1-3,TRBV7-3,CASAVGVGNTIYF,TGTGCCAGCGCCGTGGGTGTTGGAAACACCATATATTTT